Sequencing of this T cell receptor (beta chain) was carried out in a study of shared clonotypes between healthy human individuals. V lost 1 base and J 2 bases, leaving 14 bases between the germline ends. Germline V gene lookup returns CDR1 SNHLY and CDR2 FYNNEI. CDR3 length: 16 residues. The protocol was immunoSEQ multiplex PCR, while the TCRdb copy is restricted to in-frame clones and leaves out a portion. The table records approximately 1,500,000 clones, around 97% of them present only once. This sequence was found in a man aged 25 to 40 in good health. The genes are TRBV2 and TRBJ1-2; D uncertain. Sequencing input: naive CD4+ T cells sorted from blood. This sample's subset: CD45RA+ positively selected. CDR3 bases: TGTGCCAGCAGTGAAGAACGGTCAGAAAGAAACTATGGCTACACCTTC. It is translated as CASSEERSERNYGYTF.